The rows below give T cell receptor beta chains drawn from one sample of a study of T cells in localized non-small cell lung cancer. Profiled with immunoSEQ multiplex PCR; TCRdb holds only in-frame clones, not every one. Of about 92,000 clones in the sample, more than 75% were seen once. Sequenced here: PBMCs, sampled before any cancer treatment. The origin of the receptors is a woman aged 40-70 years with stage II squamous cell lung carcinoma. The CDR3 runs from the conserved cysteine through the conserved F or W. A D gene is named only where the DNA matches it firmly. Not every row has a clone size; where given, it reads once, few, many or a size class.

>TRBJ1-5|NA|TRBV5-6|NA
TGTGCCAGCAGTAGGAGGGGGGGAACCAATCAGCCCCAGCATTTT
CASSRRGGTNQPQHF
>TRBJ2-5|TRBD1|TRBV5-6|once
TGTGCCAGCAGCCAATATTGGACAGGGTTAGAGACCCAGTACTTC
CASSQYWTGLETQYF
>TRBJ1-1|NA|TRBV20-1|NA
TGCAGTGGGCTTAACACTGAAGCTTTCTTT
CSGLNTEAFF
>TRBJ2-3|TRBD2|TRBV12-5|NA
TGTGCTAGTGGTTTGGGGACGGCGGGGGGCGATACGCAGTATTTT
CASGLGTAGGDTQYF
>TRBJ2-5|NA|TRBV5-6|NA
TGTGCCAGCAGCTTGGGGGGGGCACGGGAGACCCAGTACTTC
CASSLGGARETQYF
>TRBJ1-2|NA|TRBV6-5|NA
TGTGCCAGCAGCCAAGGGACCGGAATTGGCTACACCTTC
CASSQGTGIGYTF
>TRBJ1-5|TRBD1|TRBV30|NA
TGTGCCTGGAACAGGGGCGTTAATCAGCCCCAGCATTTT
CAWNRGVNQPQHF
>TRBJ1-4|NA|TRBV5-1|NA
TGCGCCAGCAGACCATTCCGGGACGAACGAGAAAAACTGTTTTTT
CASRPFRDEREKLFF
>TRBJ1-5|TRBD1|TRBV7-9|once
TGTGCCAGCAGCTTGGGGGCAGGGGGTAGCAATCAGCCCCAGCATTTT
CASSLGAGGSNQPQHF
>TRBJ2-1|TRBD2|TRBV9|once
TGTGCCAGCAGCTCACACTGGGCGGGGGGTCACAATGAGCAGTTCTTC
CASSSHWAGGHNEQFF
>TRBJ2-1|TRBD2|TRBV28|NA
TGTGCCAGCAGTTTACCTAGCGGGGGAGCGAATGAGCAGTTCTTC
CASSLPSGGANEQFF
>TRBJ1-5|NA|TRBV13|NA
TGTGCCAGCAGCTTAGGAGGTGCGTCTCAGCCCCAGCATTTT
CASSLGGASQPQHF
>TRBJ1-5|NA|TRBV13|NA
TGTGCCAGCAGCTTAAAGGGTAATCAGCCCCAGCATTTT
CASSLKGNQPQHF
>TRBJ2-4|NA|TRBV5-4|once
TGTGCCAGCAGCTTTGGCGGACACCACCCAGCCAAAAACATTCAGTACTTC
CASSFGGHHPAKNIQYF
>TRBJ2-2|NA|TRBV28|NA
TGTGCCAGCAGCCGAGCAGGGATCGCCGGGGAGCTGTTTTTT
CASSRAGIAGELFF
>TRBJ1-1|NA|TRBV2|few
TGTGCCAGCAGTGGTGTGGGAGGGAAAACTGAAGCTTTCTTT
CASSGVGGKTEAFF
>TRBJ2-4|NA|TRBV11-2|NA
TGTGCCAGCGGTACAGGGTCCAAAAACATTCAGTACTTC
CASGTGSKNIQYF
>TRBJ2-3|TRBD1|TRBV27|NA
TGTGCCAGCTCGAGGGGGCGGCAACGGGCATTGGATACGCAGTATTTT
CASSRGRQRALDTQYF
>TRBJ1-1|NA|TRBV28|NA
TGTGCCAGCAGTTCCGACGGGAGGGGCGGAATCGGGGACACTGAAGCTTTCTTT
CASSSDGRGGIGDTEAFF
>TRBJ1-1|NA|TRBV4-1|NA
TGCGCCAGCTCCCAGCACTTGGGGAACACTGAAGCTTTCTTT
CASSQHLGNTEAFF
>TRBJ1-1|TRBD1|TRBV19|NA
TGTGCCAGTAGTAAGGACCAAGGGGGCGAAGCTTTCTTT
CASSKDQGGEAFF
>TRBJ1-5|NA|TRBV5-1|many
TGCGCCACCCTTTTCGGGACCTACAATCAGCCCCAGCATTTT
CATLFGTYNQPQHF
>TRBJ1-1|TRBD1|TRBV10-2|NA
TGCGCCAGCAGTGAGTCCAGGGGGCGCACTGAAGCTTTCTTT
CASSESRGRTEAFF
>TRBJ2-2|NA|TRBV4-1|NA
TGCGCCAGCAGCCGCGCGGAGAACACCGGGGAGCTGTTTTTT
CASSRAENTGELFF
>TRBJ1-1|NA|TRBV6-1|NA
TGTGCCAGCAGTGCAACCCCCTGGGCTTTCTTT
CASSATPWAFF
>TRBJ2-7|NA|TRBV6-5|NA
TGTGCCAGCAGGCGGCAGAACGAGCAGTACTTC
CASRRQNEQYF
>TRBJ1-5|NA|TRBV19|NA
TGTGCCAGTAGCCCAAATTTAGGCCAGCCCCAGCATTTT
CASSPNLGQPQHF
>TRBJ1-2|NA|TRBV28|NA
TGTGCCAGCAGTTTGGAGGGGTATTATGGCTACACCTTC
CASSLEGYYGYTF
>TRBJ2-1|NA|TRBV4-1|once
TGCGCCAGCAGCCCCAATGAAGGTTTTGAGCAGTTCTTC
CASSPNEGFEQFF
>TRBJ2-5|NA|TRBV5-4|NA
TGTGCCAGCAGCCCCGGGCCCCAAGAGACCCAGTACTTC
CASSPGPQETQYF
>TRBJ2-3|NA|TRBV18|NA
TGTGCCAGCTCACGAGGGGCTGGTACAGATACGCAGTATTTT
CASSRGAGTDTQYF
>TRBJ1-4|NA|TRBV5-6|NA
TGTGCCAGCAGCTTGGCCAGGCGGCAGACTAATGAAAAACTGTTTTTT
CASSLARRQTNEKLFF
>TRBJ2-1|TRBD1|TRBV25-1|NA
TGTGCCAGCAGTGAATCCGGGACAGGGGGCCGCCGTTTCTTC
CASSESGTGGRRFF
>TRBJ1-1|NA|TRBV10-3|few
TGTGCCACCAAGGACGTTCGGGACACTGAAGCTTTCTTT
CATKDVRDTEAFF
>TRBJ2-7|NA|TRBV5-5|NA
TGTGCCAGCAGTCAGGGGACAATCTCCTACGAGCAGTACTTC
CASSQGTISYEQYF
>TRBJ1-2|TRBD1|TRBV10-3|NA
TGTGCCATCAGTGAGAGACAGGGTCTTGATGGCTACACCTTC
CAISERQGLDGYTF
>TRBJ1-1|NA|TRBV10-2|NA
TGCGCCAGCACCCCGGGGGTGAACACTGAAGCTTTCTTT
CASTPGVNTEAFF
>TRBJ1-1|NA|TRBV6-6|once
TGTGCCAGCAGTTACAGGGAACTGAACACTGAAGCTTTCTTT
CASSYRELNTEAFF
>TRBJ1-2|TRBD1|TRBV30|once
TGTGCCTGGAGTAGGACAGGGCATGGCTACACCTTC
CAWSRTGHGYTF
>TRBJ1-2|NA|TRBV28|NA
TGTGCCACCGGGGGGGGAAAGGGGAACTATGGCTACACCTTC
CATGGGKGNYGYTF
>TRBJ2-1|TRBD2|TRBV5-4|many
TGTGCCAGCAGCTTGCAAAGCGGGGCATACAATGAGCAGTTCTTC
CASSLQSGAYNEQFF
>TRBJ2-7|TRBD1|TRBV5-4|NA
TGTGCCAGCAGCTTCGACAGGGCCTACGAGCAGTACTTC
CASSFDRAYEQYF
>TRBJ1-2|TRBD1|TRBV6-6|few
TGTGCCAGCAATTACGGGACAGCGTTTACTAATGGCTACACCTTC
CASNYGTAFTNGYTF
>TRBJ1-6|NA|TRBV27|NA
TGTGCCAGCAGTTTATCTGGGTTCGGGGGTTTGTCACCCCTCCACTTT
CASSLSGFGGLSPLHF
>TRBJ2-4|TRBD2|TRBV7-2|once
TGTGCCAGCAGCTTCTCAACAGCGGGAGGGCCGTTCATTCAGTACTTC
CASSFSTAGGPFIQYF
>TRBJ1-2|NA|TRBV27|NA
TGTGCCAGCAGTTCGACCACCTCCTTCTATGGCTACACCTTC
CASSSTTSFYGYTF
>TRBJ2-2|TRBD1|TRBV28|NA
TGTGCCAGCAGGGGACAGGGCAACACCGGGGAGCTGTTTTTT
CASRGQGNTGELFF
>TRBJ2-3|TRBD2|TRBV28|NA
TGTGCCAGCAGTTACCTTAACCTTACTAGCGGGGGGGCGCTTGATACGCAGTATTTT
CASSYLNLTSGGALDTQYF
>TRBJ1-2|NA|TRBV21-1|NA
TGTGCCAGCAGCAAAAGAGCCATCTCCCCGCAGGGTTTAGGTTGCAACTATGGCTACACCTTC
CASSKRAISPQGLGCNYGYTF
>TRBJ2-7|TRBD2|TRBV7-9|NA
TGTGCCAGCAGCGGAGGACTAGCGGGAACCTACGAGCAGTACTTC
CASSGGLAGTYEQYF
>TRBJ2-5|TRBD2|TRBV30|NA
TGTGCCTGGAGTGTAGGCGGGAGGGAGGAGACCCAGTACTTC
CAWSVGGREETQYF
>TRBJ1-4|NA|TRBV6-6|NA
TGTGCCAGCAGGCCACCCAACAGGGCAACTAATGAAAAACTGTTTTTT
CASRPPNRATNEKLFF
>TRBJ2-2|NA|TRBV5-6|NA
TGTGCCAGCAGCCTATGGCAGGGATTTCCGTCCGGGGAGCTGTTTTTT
CASSLWQGFPSGELFF
>TRBJ1-2|NA|TRBV14|NA
TGTGCCAGCAGCCACGACAGGCGGATGTTGACCTTC
CASSHDRRMLTF
>TRBJ2-4|TRBD2|TRBV7-9|once
TGTGCCAGCAGCTTGGGGCTAGCGGGAGGTAACATTCAGTACTTC
CASSLGLAGGNIQYF
>TRBJ2-5|NA|TRBV5-6|NA
TGTGCCAGCAGCTCAGCTAAGACTAGGAGGGGAGAGACCCAGTACTTC
CASSSAKTRRGETQYF